This TCR beta chain came from a study of blood T cell repertoires in COVID-19. The overall study: Sites across the United States, Italy and Spain contributed samples from acute and convalescent COVID-19. Nucleic acid was either cDNA or gDNA, and it came from T cells, B-cell-depleted T cells, or PBMCs.

Seattle participants joined during active infection and were tracked over time. Original data processing: Amplifying reference gene primers gave estimates of nucleated cell counts. TCRdb's copy holds only in-frame clones and misses some; the assay was immunoSEQ multiplex PCR. That table is the source of V, J and clone size, and D and trimming were worked out from the DNA. In the table there are about 200,000 clones, approximately 90% of which are singletons. The junction had 4 bases not matched to a gene; V was cut back by 5 bases and J by 1 base. The CDR3 is made up of 15 amino acids. The germline gives CDR1 SGHNT, CDR2 YENEEA.

The V call is TRBV11-3, the J call TRBJ1-3; 8 bases are a match to TRBD1. The clonotype was recovered from a man aged 55-75 years with COVID-19, enrolled during active disease. The sequencing sample was made of peripheral blood. CDR3 residues: CASSKGQGSGNTIYF. For the CDR3, the DNA is TGTGCCAGCAGCAAAGGACAGGGATCTGGAAACACCATATATTTT.